This T cell receptor beta chain was captured in a study of cytomegalovirus exposure and HLA in healthy donors. V gave up 4 bases and J gave up 5 bases, with 14 bases separating them. The germline CDR1 and CDR2 sequences are LGHNT and FRNRAP. This CDR3 contains 14 residues. The sample holds a few counts of this clone. Both 60 Vbeta primers and 13 Jbeta primers went into the PCR. TCRdb's copy holds only in-frame clones and misses some; the assay was immunoSEQ multiplex PCR. The sample has about 180,000 clones, over 70% seen once. Material: PBMCs. The chain recombines TRBV12-5 with TRBJ1-2; D possibly corresponds to TRBD1 (6 bases). The clonotype originates from a man between 18 and 29 years old in good health and CMV-seronegative. The CDR3 sequence: CASGWGLFPYGYTF. The CDR3 coding sequence is TGTGCTAGTGGTTGGGGGCTGTTCCCGTATGGCTACACCTTC.